The next 26 T cell receptor beta chains were all read from a single sample in a study of T cell therapy after organ transplantation. For these receptors, no antigen is known. Repertoires were generated with immunoSEQ multiplex PCR, while TCRdb's copy carries only in-frame clones and drops some. The table shows 45,000 to 60,000 clones, with about 95% occurring only once. The starting material was CD8+ T cells from blood, obtained before autologous CMV-specific T cell therapy. These receptor sequences come from a human patient who had received a solid organ transplant and had CMV disease.

This clone was seen once. V and J are TRBV19 and TRBJ1-4; D not certain. Per germline, CDR1 LNHDA and CDR2 SQIVND (reference sequence). Trimming left V 11 bases short and J 10 bases short, with 14 bases between. This CDR3 is 11 amino acids long. The DNA for the CDR3 is TGTGCCTCCCTGGCGGGTTCAAAACTGTTTTTT. This gives the protein CASLAGSKLFF.

The J gene is TRBJ2-1, the V gene TRBV11-2; D ambiguous. The CDR3 covers 17 residues. Germline lookup yields CDR1 SGHAT and CDR2 FQNNGV. V lost 3 bases, J lost 4 bases, and 19 bases lay in between. The CDR3 DNA follows: TGTGCCAGCAGCTTCTCCACCGGGTCCACTACATACAATGAGCAGTTCTTC. This encodes CASSFSTGSTTYNEQFF.

The V call is TRBV4-1, the J call TRBJ2-3, with 7 positions matching TRBD2. The V and J ends lost 4 bases and 4 bases, in that order; junction bases with no gene match: 11. The CDR3 totals 16 residues. The V gene's germline CDR1 is MGHRA and CDR2 YSYEKL. CDR3: CASSPQPGGVPDTQYF. CDR3 sequence (DNA): TGCGCCAGCAGCCCCCAGCCGGGAGGAGTCCCAGATACGCAGTATTTT.

This chain links TRBV4-3 with TRBJ1-2, with D unclear. Looked up from germline, CDR1 is LGHNA and CDR2 is YSLEER. This CDR3 is 16 amino acids long. The V and J ends lost 3 bases and 0 bases respectively, with 14 bases between them. The CDR3 reads CASSHLLSDANYGYTF. The DNA of the CDR3 is TGCGCCAGCAGCCATTTGCTCAGCGATGCTAACTATGGCTACACCTTC.

V usage is TRBV10-3 and J usage is TRBJ2-7; 7 bases are shared with TRBD1. There are 12 residues in the CDR3. V was clipped by 10 bases and J by 1 base; unmatched bases: 4. Germline V gene data show CDR1 as ENHRY and CDR2 as SYGVKD. The DNA for the CDR3 is TGTGCCACGGGGACAGCGTCCTACGAGCAGTACTTC. Residues: CATGTASYEQYF.

V gene TRBV6-4 combines with J gene TRBJ2-2; D gene ambiguous. The V and J ends lost 2 bases and 4 bases respectively, with 5 bases between them. Germline V CDR1 and CDR2: MRHNA, SNTAGT. This CDR3 contains 13 residues. The CDR3 region is CASSDGVTGELFF. CDR3 DNA sequence: TGTGCCAGCAGTGACGGAGTCACCGGGGAGCTGTTTTTT.

The chain employs TRBV30 and TRBJ1-2; a weak D match, TRBD1 (6 bases). Trimming took off 5 bases at V and 5 bases at J, with 9 bases between the two ends. This CDR3 comprises 11 residues. Germline V gene data show CDR1 as GTSNPN and CDR2 as SVGIG (reference sequence). CDR3 residues: CAWSQGYGYTF. The CDR3 nucleotides are TGTGCCTGGTCGCAGGGGTATGGCTACACCTTC.

V usage is TRBV10-3 and J usage is TRBJ2-7, with 8 bases aligning to TRBD1. The V gene end was trimmed by 5 bases and the J gene end by 4 bases; junction bases not matched to a gene: 7. CDR3 length equals 14 residues. Germline CDR1 reads ENHRY; CDR2 reads SYGVKD. CDR3 in amino acids: CAISWDRSQYEQYF. CDR3 bases: TGTGCCATCAGTTGGGACAGGAGTCAGTACGAGCAGTACTTC.

The V and J genes are TRBV7-2 and TRBJ1-5, with D unresolved. V lost 1 base, J lost 7 bases, and 14 bases lay in between. The germline V gene has CDR1 SGHTA and CDR2 FQGNSA. This CDR3 contains 15 residues. CDR3 bases: TGTGCCAGCAGCTTAGGCCCTAGGGTTCAACAGCCCCAGCATTTT. Translated, it gives CASSLGPRVQQPQHF. Filled out from reference TRBV7-2 and TRBJ1-5, the complete variable domain reads GAGVSQSPSNKVTEKGKDVELRCDPISGHTALYWYRQSLGQGLEFLIYFQGNSAPDKSGLPSDRFSAERTGGSVSTLTIQRTQQEDSAVYLCASSLGPRVQQPQHFGDGTRLSIL.

V and J are TRBV27 and TRBJ2-2; perhaps TRBD2 as D (5 bases). V was clipped by 2 bases and J by 6 bases, with 10 bases between them. This CDR3 has 14 residues. In germline, CDR1 is MNHEY, CDR2 SMNVEV (reference sequence). CDR3 in DNA: TGTGCCAGCAGTTTAGTTAAGAGGGCCGGGGAGCTGTTTTTT. Amino acid sequence: CASSLVKRAGELFF.

This chain links TRBV19 with TRBJ2-1; 10 bases are a match to TRBD1. There are 16 residues in the CDR3. Looked up from germline, CDR1 is LNHDA and CDR2 is SQIVND (reference sequence). After removal of 2 bases from V and 4 bases from J, the junction contained 5 bases not matched to a gene. The CDR3 is CASSIWGTGDYNEQFF. The CDR3 coding sequence is TGTGCCAGTAGTATATGGGGGACAGGGGATTACAATGAGCAGTTCTTC.

This chain connects TRBV4-2 to TRBJ1-4, with TRBD1 matching 7 bases. Germline CDR1 and CDR2: LGHNA and YNFKEQ. After removal of 5 bases from V and 0 bases from J, the junction contained 6 bases not matched to a gene. The CDR3 runs to 16 residues. Written as DNA, the CDR3 is TGTGCCAGCAGCGGGACAGTAGTTGCAACTAATGAAAAACTGTTTTTT. This codes for CASSGTVVATNEKLFF.

This chain joins TRBV7-2 and TRBJ2-3; either TRBD1 or TRBD2 may fit D (6 bases each). The CDR3 loop spans 16 amino acids. V was shortened by 5 bases and J by 0 bases, with 15 bases between the two germline ends. The germline V gene encodes CDR1 SGHTA and CDR2 FQGNSA. DNA of the CDR3: TGTGCCAGCAGCGCGGGGACATTCGATAGCACAGATACGCAGTATTTT. It translates to CASSAGTFDSTDTQYF.

V is TRBV11-2 and J is TRBJ2-7; TRBD2 agrees at 7 bases. There are 15 residues in the CDR3. Germline values: CDR1 SGHAT, CDR2 FQNNGV. The V gene end was trimmed by 5 bases and the J gene end by 4 bases; junction bases not matched to a gene: 11. The CDR3 DNA reads TGTGCCAGCAGCAAACTAGCGAGACCTGGGTACGAGCAGTACTTC. It codes for CASSKLARPGYEQYF. The variable domain in full, completed from reference TRBV11-2 and TRBJ2-7, reads EAGVAQSPRYKIIEKRQSVAFWCNPISGHATLYWYQQILGQGPKLLIQFQNNGVVDDSQLPKDRFSAERLKGVDSTLKIQPAKLEDSAVYLCASSKLARPGYEQYFGPGTRLTVT.

The V call is TRBV7-9, the J call TRBJ2-5; D remains unclear. Germline CDR1 and CDR2: SEHNR and FQNEAQ (reference sequence). The CDR3 length is 13 residues. V lost 2 bases and J lost 4, with 8 bases in between. As DNA, the CDR3 is TGTGCCAGCAGCTTAATAGCTGGAGAGACCCAGTACTTC. Translated: CASSLIAGETQYF.

The genes are TRBV11-2 and TRBJ2-3, with 9 nucleotides matching TRBD2. With V trimmed by 0 bases and J by 4 bases, 8 bases remained unmatched. This CDR3 is 17 amino acids long. Germline CDR1 and CDR2: SGHAT and FQNNGV. The CDR3 sequence: CASSLEVAGGPADTQYF. DNA of the CDR3: TGTGCCAGCAGCTTAGAGGTCGCGGGGGGGCCAGCAGATACGCAGTATTTT. The variable domain in full, completed from reference TRBV11-2 and TRBJ2-3, reads EAGVAQSPRYKIIEKRQSVAFWCNPISGHATLYWYQQILGQGPKLLIQFQNNGVVDDSQLPKDRFSAERLKGVDSTLKIQPAKLEDSAVYLCASSLEVAGGPADTQYFGPGTRLTVL.

The chain carries TRBV6-5 and TRBJ1-5; D is possibly TRBD1 (5 bases). CDR3 length equals 15 residues. V dropped 6 bases and J dropped 0 bases, with 12 bases sitting between them. Looked up from germline, CDR1 is MNHEY and CDR2 is SVGAGI. CDR3 nucleotides: TGTGCCAGCAGCCCGGGGGGTTATAGCAATCAGCCCCAGCATTTT. Amino acid sequence: CASSPGGYSNQPQHF.

The J gene is TRBJ2-5, the V gene TRBV10-2; 8 bases are a match to TRBD1. The closer fit of TRBJ2-7 to the DNA end suggests the J call may be wrong. Germline-derived CDR1 and CDR2 are WSHSY and SAAADI. The CDR3 loop spans 12 amino acids. This chain's CDR3 is CASGTGGDEQYF. The CDR3 region has the DNA TGCGCCAGTGGGACAGGTGGGGACGAGCAGTACTTC.

This chain uses TRBV29-1 with TRBJ2-1; D possibly corresponds to TRBD1 (5 bases). The V gene's germline CDR1 is SQVTM and CDR2 ANQGSEA. V lost 4 bases to trimming and J lost 7 bases, with 5 bases between them. The CDR3 has 10 amino acids. CDR3 in amino acids: CSVAGNEQFF. CDR3 sequence (DNA): TGCAGCGTTGCAGGGAATGAGCAGTTCTTC.

The V gene is TRBV5-4, the J gene TRBJ2-7; no firm D call. Trimming took off 4 bases at V and 3 bases at J, with 14 bases between the two ends. In germline, CDR1 is SGHNT, CDR2 YYREEE (reference sequence). The CDR3 spans 14 residues. The CDR3 loop is CASSLEDKIYEQYF. In nucleotides, the CDR3 is TGTGCCAGCAGCCTAGAAGACAAAATCTACGAGCAGTACTTC. The whole variable domain, filled in from reference TRBV5-4 and TRBJ2-7, reads ETGVTQSPTHLIKTRGQQVTLRCSSQSGHNTVSWYQQALGQGPQFIFQYYREEENGRGNFPPRFSGLQFPNYSSELNVNALELDDSALYLCASSLEDKIYEQYFGPGTRLTVT.

For this clone: A read error may account for a junction end that differs from germline. This chain connects TRBV6-5 to TRBJ2-1; TRBD1 matches at 7 bases. This CDR3 contains 15 residues. CDR1 MNHEY and CDR2 SVGAGI come from the germline V gene. The DNA of the CDR3 is TGTGCCAGCAGATACTACGACAGGGTTGGTAATGAGCAGTTCTTC. It codes for CASRYYDRVGNEQFF.

This chain links TRBV13 with TRBJ1-1, with D possibly being TRBD1 (6 bases). Germline V CDR1 and CDR2: PRHDT, FYEKMQ (reference sequence). Trimming removed 4 bases from V and 4 bases from J, with 22 bases in between. The CDR3 is 17 amino acids. The CDR3, as DNA: TGTGCCAGCAGCTCAACAGGGCTTCCGATCTTGGGCACTGAAGCTTTCTTT. This gives the protein CASSSTGLPILGTEAFF.

The chain couples TRBV27 to TRBJ1-5; 8 nucleotides align to TRBD1. V shed 5 bases, J shed 7 bases, and the junction held 7 bases outside the gene matches. The CDR3 length is 14 residues. Germline assignment: CDR1 MNHEY and CDR2 SMNVEV (reference sequence). DNA for the CDR3: TGTGCCAGCAGTCTCCAGGGGGCGTACCAGCCCCAGCATTTT. It translates to CASSLQGAYQPQHF.

The genes are TRBV5-8 and TRBJ2-7; tentative D call: TRBD1 (5 bases). V was cut by 0 bases and J by 3 bases, with 7 bases left in between. CDR1 is SGHTS, CDR2 YDEGEE, per germline. There are 13 residues in the CDR3. The CDR3 loop is CASSLGRDYEQYF. In DNA form, the CDR3 reads TGTGCCAGCAGCTTGGGCAGGGACTACGAGCAGTACTTC.

The chain has TRBV27 and TRBJ2-7; tentatively, D is TRBD1 or TRBD2 (6 bases each). Trimming shortened V by 7 bases and J by 1 base, and 26 bases separated the two germline ends. Germline V gene data show CDR1 as MNHEY and CDR2 as SMNVEV (reference sequence). The CDR3 has 18 amino acids. CDR3 nucleotides: TGTGCCAGCATTAAATTCGGGGGCCGCGTTTTTAGGTCCTACGAGCAGTACTTC. This encodes CASIKFGGRVFRSYEQYF.

The chain uses TRBV9 and TRBJ1-4; the D is unclear. CDR1 is SGDLS and CDR2 is YYNGEE in the germline V gene. CDR3 length: 14 amino acids. V lost 0 bases and J 2 bases, leaving 5 bases between the germline ends. In DNA, the CDR3 is TGTGCCAGCAGCGTAGGGGGTACTAATGAAAAACTGTTTTTT. Translation: CASSVGGTNEKLFF.